This TCR beta chain was captured by sequencing in a study of blood T cell repertoires in COVID-19. Study as a whole: COVID-19 samples from acute and convalescent phases originated in the United States, Italy and Spain.

In assigning cohorts, the study relied on participant-reported clinical history. Symptom resolution, clearance, or two negative PCRs marked the recovered donors of Cohort 3. J was trimmed by 0 bases and V by 2 bases; bases with no gene match: 8. This CDR3 is 17 amino acids long. Per germline, CDR1 SGHDT and CDR2 YYEEEE. Original analysis: Amplified reference gene primers provided the basis for estimating nucleated cell counts. Sequenced by immunoSEQ multiplex PCR; TCRdb stores in-frame clones only, minus some. V, J and clone size are taken as reported in that table, and D and trimming were inferred from the DNA itself. The sample has approximately 170,000 clones, roughly 85% seen once.

This clonotype originated in a woman aged 18-35 years who had recovered from COVID-19. The source material was PBMCs or T cells enriched from blood (not recorded which). This chain uses TRBV5-6 with TRBJ2-1, with 7 bases matching TRBD1. The CDR3 is CASSFKGQLNSYNEQFF. The CDR3 bases are TGTGCCAGCAGCTTCAAGGGACAGCTTAACTCCTACAATGAGCAGTTCTTC.